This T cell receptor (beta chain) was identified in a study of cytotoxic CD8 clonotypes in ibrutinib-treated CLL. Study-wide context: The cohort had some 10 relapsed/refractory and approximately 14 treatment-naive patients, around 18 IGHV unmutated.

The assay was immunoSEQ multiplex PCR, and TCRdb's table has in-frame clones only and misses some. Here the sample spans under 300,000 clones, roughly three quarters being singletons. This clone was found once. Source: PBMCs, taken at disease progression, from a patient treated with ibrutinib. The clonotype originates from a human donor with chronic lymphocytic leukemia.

This CDR3 reads CASSQRQLSYNSPLHF. The CDR3 region has the DNA TGTGCCAGCAGCCAAAGACAACTCTCCTATAATTCACCCCTCCACTTT. The V gene is TRBV14, the J gene TRBJ1-6; no reliable D call. The CDR3 consists of 16 residues. Per germline, CDR1 SGHDN and CDR2 FVKESK. V lost 2 bases to trimming and J lost 0 bases, with 8 bases between them. Full variable domain (outside the CDR3, taken from reference TRBV14 and TRBJ1-6): EAGVTQFPSHSVIEKGQTVTLRCDPISGHDNLYWYRRVMGKEIKFLLHFVKESKQDESGMPNNRFLAERTGGTYSTLKVQPAELEDSGVYFCASSQRQLSYNSPLHFGNGTRLTVT.